The rows below give T cell receptor beta chains drawn from one sample of a study of blood T cell repertoires in COVID-19. The table came from immunoSEQ multiplex PCR; TCRdb's copy has only in-frame clones and leaves some out. The sample yields 260,000 or so clones, about 91% seen once. The specimen was PBMCs or T cells enriched from blood (not recorded which). The receptors here all came from a woman in her thirties or forties with acute COVID-19. The CDR3 runs from the conserved cysteine through the conserved F or W. Each record gives: D gene, V gene, clone size, J gene, CDR3 length, CDR3 protein, CDR3 DNA. D genes are given only for firm matches. Size is omitted from some rows. Given values are once, few, many or a class for expanded clones.

d_call: .
v_call: TRBV9
clone_size: .
j_call: TRBJ2-2
cdr3_length: 15
cdr3_aa: CASSVETGGTGELFF
cdr3_nt: TGTGCCAGCAGCGTAGAAACAGGCGGCACCGGGGAGCTGTTTTTT

d_call: .
v_call: TRBV29-1
clone_size: .
j_call: TRBJ1-1
cdr3_length: 12
cdr3_aa: CSVWQMNTEAFF
cdr3_nt: TGCAGCGTTTGGCAGATGAACACTGAAGCTTTCTTT

d_call: .
v_call: TRBV10-1
clone_size: .
j_call: TRBJ2-4
cdr3_length: 14
cdr3_aa: CASSESQDSPLQYF
cdr3_nt: TGCGCCAGCAGTGAGTCGCAGGACAGCCCTCTTCAGTACTTC

d_call: .
v_call: TRBV7-9
clone_size: .
j_call: TRBJ2-1
cdr3_length: 15
cdr3_aa: CASREGASSYNEQFF
cdr3_nt: TGTGCCAGCAGAGAAGGGGCAAGCTCCTACAATGAGCAGTTCTTC

d_call: .
v_call: TRBV6-1
clone_size: once
j_call: TRBJ1-1
cdr3_length: 15
cdr3_aa: CASSEQRRQGGEAFF
cdr3_nt: TGTGCCAGCAGTGAACAGAGGCGGCAGGGTGGTGAAGCTTTCTTT

d_call: .
v_call: TRBV5-1
clone_size: .
j_call: TRBJ2-5
cdr3_length: 14
cdr3_aa: CASSPGGLQETQYF
cdr3_nt: TGCGCCAGCAGCCCTGGTGGGCTCCAAGAGACCCAGTACTTC

d_call: TRBD2
v_call: TRBV28
clone_size: once
j_call: TRBJ2-2
cdr3_length: 17
cdr3_aa: CASRPRRAGGGTGELFF
cdr3_nt: TGTGCCAGCAGACCTCGGCGAGCGGGAGGTGGGACCGGGGAGCTGTTTTTT

d_call: .
v_call: TRBV7-9
clone_size: .
j_call: TRBJ1-3
cdr3_length: 16
cdr3_aa: CASSLWGGISGNTIYF
cdr3_nt: TGTGCCAGCAGCTTATGGGGGGGGATCTCTGGAAACACCATATATTTT

d_call: .
v_call: TRBV19
clone_size: .
j_call: TRBJ1-5
cdr3_length: 15
cdr3_aa: CASTYPGSPDQPQHF
cdr3_nt: TGTGCCAGTACCTACCCTGGGAGCCCAGACCAGCCCCAGCATTTT

d_call: .
v_call: TRBV27
clone_size: .
j_call: TRBJ1-2
cdr3_length: 12
cdr3_aa: CASSDGPGGYTF
cdr3_nt: TGTGCCAGCAGTGACGGACCGGGAGGCTACACCTTC

d_call: TRBD1
v_call: TRBV14
clone_size: .
j_call: TRBJ1-2
cdr3_length: 13
cdr3_aa: CASSRDRVYGYTF
cdr3_nt: TGTGCCAGCAGCCGGGACAGGGTCTATGGCTACACCTTC

d_call: TRBD2
v_call: TRBV10-1
clone_size: .
j_call: TRBJ2-3
cdr3_length: 16
cdr3_aa: CASSRLAGGGGDTQYF
cdr3_nt: TGCGCCAGCAGCCGACTAGCGGGAGGGGGCGGAGATACGCAGTATTTT

d_call: .
v_call: TRBV7-3
clone_size: .
j_call: TRBJ2-6
cdr3_length: 16
cdr3_aa: CASSTNVGAGANVLTF
cdr3_nt: TGTGCCAGCAGCACGAACGTTGGGGCCGGGGCCAACGTCCTGACTTTC

d_call: .
v_call: TRBV3-1/TRBV3-2
clone_size: .
j_call: TRBJ2-3
cdr3_length: 14
cdr3_aa: CASSHHRVPDTQYF
cdr3_nt: TGTGCCAGCAGCCACCACAGGGTGCCAGATACGCAGTATTTT

d_call: TRBD1
v_call: TRBV28
clone_size: .
j_call: TRBJ1-4
cdr3_length: 15
cdr3_aa: CASSFSRGLGEKLFF
cdr3_nt: TGTGCCAGCAGTTTCTCCAGGGGGCTCGGTGAAAAACTGTTTTTT

d_call: .
v_call: TRBV12-3/TRBV12-4
clone_size: .
j_call: TRBJ2-3
cdr3_length: 13
cdr3_aa: CASSPNRWDTQYF
cdr3_nt: TGTGCCAGCAGTCCTAACAGGTGGGATACGCAGTATTTT